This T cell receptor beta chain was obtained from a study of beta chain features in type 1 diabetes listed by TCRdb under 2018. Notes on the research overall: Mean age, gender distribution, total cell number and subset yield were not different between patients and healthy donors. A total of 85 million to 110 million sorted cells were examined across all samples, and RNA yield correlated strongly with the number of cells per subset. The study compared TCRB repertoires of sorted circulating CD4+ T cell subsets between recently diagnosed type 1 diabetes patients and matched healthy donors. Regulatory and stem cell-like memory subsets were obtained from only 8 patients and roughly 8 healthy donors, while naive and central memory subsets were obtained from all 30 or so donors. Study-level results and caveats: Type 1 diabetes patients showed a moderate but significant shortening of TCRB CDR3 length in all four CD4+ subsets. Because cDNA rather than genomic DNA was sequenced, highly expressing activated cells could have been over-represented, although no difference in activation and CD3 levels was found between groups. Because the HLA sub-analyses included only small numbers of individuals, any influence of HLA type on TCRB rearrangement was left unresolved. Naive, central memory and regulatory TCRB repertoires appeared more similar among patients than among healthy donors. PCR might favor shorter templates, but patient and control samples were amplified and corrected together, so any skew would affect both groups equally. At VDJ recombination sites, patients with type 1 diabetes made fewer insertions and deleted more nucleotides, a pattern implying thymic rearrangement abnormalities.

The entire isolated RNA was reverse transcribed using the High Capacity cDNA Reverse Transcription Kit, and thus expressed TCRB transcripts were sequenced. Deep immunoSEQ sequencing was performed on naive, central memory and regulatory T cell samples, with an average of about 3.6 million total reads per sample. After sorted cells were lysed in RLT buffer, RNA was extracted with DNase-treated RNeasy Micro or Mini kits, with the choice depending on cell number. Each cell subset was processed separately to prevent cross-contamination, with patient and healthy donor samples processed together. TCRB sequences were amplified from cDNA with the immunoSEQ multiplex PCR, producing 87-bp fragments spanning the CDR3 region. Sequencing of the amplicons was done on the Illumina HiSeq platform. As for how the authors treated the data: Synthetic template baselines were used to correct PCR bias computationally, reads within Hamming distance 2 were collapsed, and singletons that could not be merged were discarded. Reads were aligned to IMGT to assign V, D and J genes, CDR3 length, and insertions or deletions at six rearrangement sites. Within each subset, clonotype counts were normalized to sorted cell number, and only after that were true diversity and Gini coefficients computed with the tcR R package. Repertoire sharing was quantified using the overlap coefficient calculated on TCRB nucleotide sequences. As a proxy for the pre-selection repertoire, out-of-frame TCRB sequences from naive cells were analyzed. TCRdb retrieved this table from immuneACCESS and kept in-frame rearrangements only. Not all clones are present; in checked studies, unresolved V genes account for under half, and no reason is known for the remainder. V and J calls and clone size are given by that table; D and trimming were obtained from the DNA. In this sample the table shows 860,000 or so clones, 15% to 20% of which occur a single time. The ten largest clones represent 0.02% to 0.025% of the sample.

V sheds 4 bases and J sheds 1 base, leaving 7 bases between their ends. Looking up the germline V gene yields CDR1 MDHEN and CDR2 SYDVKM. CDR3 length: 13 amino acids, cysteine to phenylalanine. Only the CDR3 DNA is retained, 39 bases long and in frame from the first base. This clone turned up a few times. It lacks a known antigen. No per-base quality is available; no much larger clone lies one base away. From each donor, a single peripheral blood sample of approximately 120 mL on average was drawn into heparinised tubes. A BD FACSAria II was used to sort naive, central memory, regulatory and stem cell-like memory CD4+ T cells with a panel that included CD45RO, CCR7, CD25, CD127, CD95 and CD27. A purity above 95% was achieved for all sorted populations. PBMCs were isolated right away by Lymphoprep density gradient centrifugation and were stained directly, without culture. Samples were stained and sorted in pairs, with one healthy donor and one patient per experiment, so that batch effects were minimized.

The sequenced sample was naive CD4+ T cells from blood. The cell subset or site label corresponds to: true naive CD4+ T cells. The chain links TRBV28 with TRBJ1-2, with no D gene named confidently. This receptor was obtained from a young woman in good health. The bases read TGTGCCAGCAGTTACAGCCTTAACTATGGCTACACCTTC. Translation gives CASSYSLNYGYTF.